A single sample gave rise to the 22 T cell receptor beta chains below, sequenced in a study of shared clonotypes between healthy human individuals. Using immunoSEQ multiplex PCR, the repertoire was profiled, and TCRdb retains in-frame clones only, with some absent. The table has roughly 1 million clones, 75% seen once. Sequences were obtained from memory CD4+ T cells sorted from blood. Subset meaning: CD45RA-negative fraction. The receptors come from a man younger than 30 in good health.

This clone was seen just once. The V and J genes are TRBV5-1 and TRBJ2-7; 8 nucleotides agree with TRBD1. V lost 0 bases and J lost 2; bases outside the gene matches: 4. The germline CDR1 and CDR2 sequences are SGHRS and YFSETQ. This CDR3 has 15 amino acids. CDR3 amino acids: CASSLEGTGPYEQYF. Here the CDR3 DNA reads TGCGCCAGCAGCTTGGAAGGGACAGGACCCTACGAGCAGTACTTC.

This clone was observed a handful of times. The CDR3 loop is CASSQERGLWTEAFF. CDR3 bases: TGCGCCAGCAGCCAAGAAAGGGGGCTTTGGACTGAAGCTTTCTTT. The chain uses TRBV4-3 and TRBJ1-1; 7 nucleotides align to TRBD1. V lost 0 bases, J lost 5 bases, and 6 bases stayed unmatched. This CDR3 is 15 amino acids long. Germline-derived CDR1 and CDR2 are LGHNA and YSLEER.

J is TRBJ2-1 and V is TRBV5-1; TRBD2 aligns across 12 bases. The CDR3 totals 16 residues. Germline-derived CDR1 and CDR2 are SGHRS and YFSETQ. Losses at the gene ends were 4 bases for V and 2 bases for J; bases not matched to a gene: 4. The CDR3 spells CASSPTSGRTYNEQFF. The CDR3 nucleotides are TGCGCCAGCAGCCCCACTAGCGGGAGGACCTACAATGAGCAGTTCTTC. The full variable domain, its missing parts supplied by reference TRBV5-1 and TRBJ2-1, is KAGVTQTPRYLIKTRGQQVTLSCSPISGHRSVSWYQQTPGQGLQFLFEYFSETQRNKGNFPGRFSGRQFSNSRSEMNVSTLELGDSALYLCASSPTSGRTYNEQFFGPGTRLTVL.

This clone has a handful of counts. This chain joins TRBV19 and TRBJ1-5; D possibly corresponds to TRBD1 (5 bases). The germline V gene encodes CDR1 LNHDA and CDR2 SQIVND (reference sequence). The V gene lost 7 bases and the J gene lost 5 bases, with 12 bases spanning the gap. The CDR3 runs to 13 residues. The DNA of the CDR3 is TGTGCCAGTACCTCAGGGTACTATCAGCCCCAGCATTTT. Translation: CASTSGYYQPQHF. Complete variable domain (other parts from reference TRBV19 and TRBJ1-5): DGGITQSPKYLFRKEGQNVTLSCEQNLNHDAMYWYRQDPGQGLRLIYYSQIVNDFQKGDIAEGYSVSREKKESFPLTVTSAQKNPTAFYLCASTSGYYQPQHFGDGTRLSIL.

V usage is TRBV29-1 and J usage is TRBJ2-1; no reliable D call. Per the germline V gene, CDR1 is SQVTM and CDR2 is ANQGSEA. The ends were cut back, 4 bases at V and 3 bases at J, with 13 bases in the middle. The CDR3 extends over 14 amino acids. DNA for the CDR3: TGCAGCGTTGGGTCGAACCAGATCTACAATGAGCAGTTCTTC. Encoded protein: CSVGSNQIYNEQFF.

The rearrangement uses TRBV7-9 and TRBJ1-4; D gene unclear. Germline V gene sequence: CDR1 SEHNR, CDR2 FQNEAQ (reference sequence). This CDR3 comprises 15 residues. The ends were cut back, 1 base at V and 0 bases at J, with 6 bases in the middle. The chain's CDR3 is CASSLGSATNEKLFF. The CDR3 DNA reads TGTGCCAGCAGCTTAGGATCGGCAACTAATGAAAAACTGTTTTTT.

This clone was picked up a small number of times. The chain employs TRBV7-8 and TRBJ2-7; 8 bases are shared with TRBD2. V was clipped by 4 bases and J by 0 bases; unmatched bases: 8. This CDR3 comprises 16 residues. The V gene's germline CDR1 is SGHVS and CDR2 FQNEAQ. The CDR3 sequence is CASSSPGAGGSYEQYF. CDR3 sequence (DNA): TGTGCCAGCAGCTCCCCAGGGGCGGGGGGCTCCTACGAGCAGTACTTC. Combining the CDR3 with reference TRBV7-8 and TRBJ2-7 gives the whole variable domain GAGVSQSPRYKVAKRGQDVALRCDPISGHVSLFWYQQALGQGPEFLTYFQNEAQLDKSGLPSDRFFAERPEGSVSTLKIQRTQQEDSAVYLCASSSPGAGGSYEQYFGPGTRLTVT.

This clone was picked up a small number of times. The chain links TRBV30 to TRBJ1-4; D is uncertain. The CDR3 is made up of 13 amino acids. Trimming took off 3 bases at V and 4 bases at J, with 9 bases between the two ends. From germline, CDR1 is GTSNPN and CDR2 SVGIG (reference sequence). For the CDR3, the DNA is TGTGCCTGGAGGAGGCAGATTAATGAAAAACTGTTTTTT. Translated: CAWRRQINEKLFF.

The V call is TRBV10-3, the J call TRBJ2-1; D uncertain. The CDR3 contains 11 residues. CDR1 and CDR2 (germline): ENHRY, SYGVKD. V shed 9 bases and J shed 7 bases, with 10 bases lying between them. The CDR3 reads CAMRNRNEQFF. The CDR3 coding sequence is TGTGCCATGAGGAATAGGAATGAGCAGTTCTTC.

On this clone itself: In the same sample, other DNA sequences code for this CDR3. The chain carries TRBV30 and TRBJ1-1, with D maybe TRBD1 (5 bases). CDR3 length: 13 amino acids. The V end lost 0 bases, the J end lost 4 bases, and 9 bases lay between the germline ends. CDR1 and CDR2 (germline): GTSNPN, SVGIG (reference sequence). CDR3 protein: CAWSVRGSTEAFF. For the CDR3, the DNA is TGTGCCTGGAGTGTAAGGGGCTCCACTGAAGCTTTCTTT.

The table lists this clone with a count of one. V usage is TRBV25-1 and J usage is TRBJ1-2; 7 bases match TRBD1. The CDR3 is 14 amino acids. V gave up 4 bases and J gave up 8 bases; unmatched junction bases: 10. Germline CDR1 reads MGHDK; CDR2 reads SYGVNS. The CDR3 here is CASSGTGPGGGYTF. DNA of the CDR3: TGTGCCAGCAGTGGGACAGGACCGGGTGGGGGCTACACCTTC.

This clone was found once. The chain joins TRBV5-1 to TRBJ1-4; no definite D call. The CDR3 loop spans 15 amino acids. Germline values: CDR1 SGHRS, CDR2 YFSETQ. The V gene lost 4 bases and the J gene lost 8 bases, with 18 bases spanning the gap. The CDR3 region has the DNA TGCGCCAGCAGCCCCGCCTTTGGAGGGAACGAAAAACTGTTTTTT. This gives the protein CASSPAFGGNEKLFF.

The V call is TRBV15, the J call TRBJ2-2; D is possibly TRBD1 (5 bases). In germline, CDR1 is LNHNV, CDR2 YYDKDF (reference sequence). V was clipped by 1 base and J by 6 bases, with 18 bases between them. The length of the CDR3 is 17 residues. This CDR3 reads CATSRGKGAGLAGELFF. CDR3 coding DNA: TGTGCCACCAGCAGAGGAAAAGGGGCAGGGTTGGCCGGGGAGCTGTTTTTT.

The V gene is TRBV7-9, the J gene TRBJ2-7, with unresolved D. Germline V CDR1 and CDR2: SEHNR, FQNEAQ (reference sequence). Trimming stripped 1 base from V and 4 bases from J, with 20 bases between. The CDR3 sequence is 17 residues long. Here the CDR3 reads CASSLDPPKKQSYEQYF. CDR3 in DNA: TGTGCCAGCAGCTTAGACCCCCCTAAAAAGCAGTCTTACGAGCAGTACTTC.

J is TRBJ2-1 and V is TRBV18, with 9 positions matching TRBD1. This CDR3 has 14 amino acids. Germline CDR1 reads KGHSH; CDR2 reads LQKENI. V shed 2 bases and J 7 bases; nucleotides not matched to a gene: 3. CDR3: CASSPRTGANEQFF. The CDR3 nucleotides are TGTGCCAGCTCACCAAGGACAGGGGCAAATGAGCAGTTCTTC.

This clone was observed a handful of times. The chain couples TRBV5-6 to TRBJ2-7, with 7 bases fitting TRBD2. The germline gives CDR1 SGHDT, CDR2 YYEEEE. With V trimmed by 0 bases and J by 6 bases, 6 bases remained unmatched. The CDR3 is 14 residues long. CDR3 nucleotide sequence: TGTGCCAGCAGCTTGGGACTAGCATCGAGCGAGCAGTACTTC. Translated, it gives CASSLGLASSEQYF.

The rearrangement uses TRBV5-1 and TRBJ1-2, with D unclear. Per germline, CDR1 SGHRS and CDR2 YFSETQ. This CDR3 is 15 amino acids long. V lost 0 bases and J 0 bases, leaving 9 bases between the germline ends. CDR3 protein: CASSLGGHSNYGYTF. The CDR3 coding sequence is TGCGCCAGCAGCTTGGGTGGGCATTCTAACTATGGCTACACCTTC. Full variable domain (missing parts from reference TRBV5-1 and TRBJ1-2): KAGVTQTPRYLIKTRGQQVTLSCSPISGHRSVSWYQQTPGQGLQFLFEYFSETQRNKGNFPGRFSGRQFSNSRSEMNVSTLELGDSALYLCASSLGGHSNYGYTFGSGTRLTVV.

This chain connects TRBV9 to TRBJ1-4; D gene ambiguous. Germline V gene data show CDR1 as SGDLS and CDR2 as YYNGEE. The germline V and J ends were trimmed by 4 bases and 8 bases, with 18 bases remaining between them. CDR3 length: 15 amino acids. The DNA for the CDR3 is TGTGCCAGCAGCCCCAGCCCGGGTGGTAGAGAAAAACTGTTTTTT. Translated, it gives CASSPSPGGREKLFF.

This clone is a singleton in its sample. V gene TRBV4-1 combines with J gene TRBJ1-1, with a weak D call TRBD1 (6 bases). The CDR3 is made up of 15 amino acids. Trimming took off 4 bases at V and 0 bases at J, with 12 bases between the two ends. The germline CDR1 and CDR2 sequences are MGHRA and YSYEKL. DNA of the CDR3: TGCGCCAGCAGCCCTATCGGACAGATGAACACTGAAGCTTTCTTT. Encoded protein: CASSPIGQMNTEAFF.

As to this clone: This sample includes further DNA sequences coding for the same CDR3. The chain links TRBV10-1 to TRBJ2-5; D could derive from TRBD1 or TRBD2 (6 bases each). The CDR3 runs 13 residues. Trimming stripped 4 bases from V and 5 bases from J, with 11 bases between. Germline V gene data show CDR1 as WNHNN and CDR2 as SYGVQD (reference sequence). CDR3: CASSVGGGETQYF. CDR3 DNA: TGCGCCAGCAGTGTCGGGGGCGGGGAGACCCAGTACTTC.

This clone was seen once. The rearrangement uses TRBV7-9 and TRBJ2-7; D gene unclear. CDR1 is SEHNR and CDR2 is FQNEAQ in the germline V gene (reference sequence). The CDR3 loop spans 13 amino acids. The germline V and J ends were trimmed by 2 bases and 2 bases, with 7 bases remaining between them. This CDR3 is CASSLWQTYEQYF. The DNA of the CDR3 is TGTGCCAGCAGCTTATGGCAGACCTACGAGCAGTACTTC.

The chain joins TRBV5-6 to TRBJ1-1; TRBD1 matches 7 bases. With V trimmed by 4 bases and J by 6 bases, 9 bases remained unmatched. Germline lookup yields CDR1 SGHDT and CDR2 YYEEEE. The CDR3 sequence is 14 residues long. DNA for the CDR3: TGTGCCAGCAGCCAGACAGGGAGCTCGTCTGAAGCTTTCTTT. This sequence encodes CASSQTGSSSEAFF.